A single TCR beta chain is shown here with its context. Antigen: not known. This entry is derived from a study of T cells expressing NK-cell markers. Study overall: The study sequenced eight donors, seven HCMV-seropositive and one seronegative. Study-level results: Among several donors, these clonotypes also ranked first in the CD3+CD56-NKG2C+ fraction. Among CD8+ T cells from several donors, dominant NKG2C+ clonotypes accounted for about 1.0-7.5%.

TCRdb reprocessed the 5' RACE reads, keeping one entry per CDR3 protein, no DNA. The listing records 400,000 to 450,000 distinct CDR3 sequences. Germline assignment: CDR1 SGHVS and CDR2 FQNEAQ. This CDR3 has 16 residues. The receptor was derived from a woman aged 18 to 75 in good health. The chain recombines TRBV7-8 with TRBJ2-3. Sample: blood T cells: a sorted CD56 or NKG2C T cell subset, CD4+ or CD8+ T cells, or bulk PBMC T cells (not recorded which). This CDR3 reads CASSLARGTNTDTQYF.